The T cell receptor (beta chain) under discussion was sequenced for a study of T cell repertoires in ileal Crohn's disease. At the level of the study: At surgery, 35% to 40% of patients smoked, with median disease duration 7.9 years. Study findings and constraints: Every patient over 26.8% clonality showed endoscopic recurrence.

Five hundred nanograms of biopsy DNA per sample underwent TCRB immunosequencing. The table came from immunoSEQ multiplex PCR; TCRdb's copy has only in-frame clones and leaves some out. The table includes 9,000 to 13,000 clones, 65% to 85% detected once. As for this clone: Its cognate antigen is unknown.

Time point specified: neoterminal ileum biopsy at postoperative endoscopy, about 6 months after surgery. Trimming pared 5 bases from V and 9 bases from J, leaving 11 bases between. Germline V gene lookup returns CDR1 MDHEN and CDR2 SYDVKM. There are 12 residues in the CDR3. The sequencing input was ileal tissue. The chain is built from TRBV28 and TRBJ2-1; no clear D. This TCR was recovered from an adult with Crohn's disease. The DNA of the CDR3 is TGTGCCAGCAGTCTTCGAGGTGGTGAGCAGTTCTTC. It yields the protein CASSLRGGEQFF.